This T cell receptor beta chain was recovered during a study of blood T cell repertoires in COVID-19 (TCRdb year 2020). For context, the study as a whole: Samples covering the acute and convalescent phases of COVID-19 were provided by collaborators in the United States, Italy and Spain. The material from the prospective study consisted of cDNA or gDNA derived from T cells, B-cell-depleted T cells, or PBMCs. A freely available public database, intended as a resource for researchers studying the immune response to SARS-CoV-2, is where the repertoires were released. The samples were drawn from the first 160 participants of the ongoing ImmuneRACE study and from 950 to 1,500 subjects provided by 6 global collaborators. Where HLA class I and class II types were available, the types were taken from metadata supplied by the sample provider, not from assay-based typing. Sample metadata almost always included a de-identified subject ID, COVID-19 status, age in years and sex. The dataset comprised deeply sampled blood TCRbeta repertoires from subjects exposed to, actively infected with, or recovered from COVID-19.

This clone showed up just a few times. Which antigen it targets is not known. No base qualities exist here, and no much larger clone lies one base off it. As encoded in the germline V gene, CDR1 is SGHVS while CDR2 is FNYEAQ. The CDR3 numbers 15 residues from cysteine through phenylalanine. Only the CDR3 DNA stays, 45 bases, in frame from base 1. For this chain, trimming is 5 bases at the V end and 6 bases at the J end, and the number of junction bases without a gene match is 12. Each collaborating institution followed its own protocols to collect whole blood in K2EDTA tubes. For TCRbeta analysis, collaborators shipped samples as frozen whole blood, isolated PBMCs, or DNA extracted from either of those sample types. TCRbeta CDR3 regions were amplified from genomic DNA by means of the immunoSEQ Assay, a bias-controlled multiplex PCR. The published analysis was carried out like this. The number of nucleated cells in each sample was estimated from the amplification of reference gene primers within the assay. To quantify the absolute abundance of each unique TCRbeta CDR3 rearrangement, sequence reads were collapsed and filtered. For each sample, productive Simpson clonality was calculated as the square root of Simpson's diversity index over productive rearrangements. TCRdb obtained this table from immuneACCESS and retained in-frame rearrangements with V and J assigned. These tables miss some clones; where compared with another copy, unresolved V genes account for less than half of the shortfall, and the remainder is unexplained. Clone size and the V and J calls come from that table; the DNA yielded D and trimming. The sample data list about 130,000 clones, and approximately 85% of these were observed just once. 5% to 7.5% of the sample is held by the ten biggest clonotypes.

Beyond this particular receptor, the publication reports: Clinical and demographic metadata were provided uncurated, with the amount varying by source and participant.

Here the chain combines TRBV7-6 and TRBJ1-1, with 7 central nucleotides matching TRBD1. The clonotype originates from a man aged 80 or over with active or convalescent COVID-19. Sequencing input: peripheral blood. The CDR3: CASSESRGRRAEAFF. The sequenced DNA is TGTGCCAGCAGCGAGAGTAGGGGGCGCAGGGCTGAAGCTTTCTTT.